The T cell receptor beta chain under discussion was sequenced for a study of T cell changes during pregnancy in multiple sclerosis. Sequencing was performed with immunoSEQ multiplex PCR; in TCRdb, only in-frame clones are kept and a portion is missing. The table shows around 56,000 clones, with about nine tenths occurring only once. Germline V CDR1 and CDR2: GTSNPN, SVGIG (reference sequence). The CDR3 has 11 amino acids. V was trimmed by 7 bases and J by 8 bases, leaving 14 bases between them. The chain recombines TRBV30 with TRBJ1-2, with a possible D match to TRBD1 (5 bases). The sequences come from CD4+ T cells from peripheral blood mononuclear cells, collected in the first trimester of pregnancy. This TCR was recovered from a female donor with multiple sclerosis, enrolled in a pregnancy study. In DNA, the CDR3 is TGTGCCTCCTTCTCGGAGGGGGGCTACACCTTC. Protein: CASFSEGGYTF.